Listed below are T cell receptor beta chains from one sample, sequenced in a study of beta chain features in type 1 diabetes. Method: immunoSEQ multiplex PCR; TCRdb's copy keeps in-frame clones and lacks some. The sample holds 350,000 to 450,000 clones, around 12% seen once. The sequenced sample was naive CD4+ T cells from blood. These receptors came from a young woman with type 1 diabetes. The CDR3 runs from the conserved cysteine through the conserved F or W. Each record gives: V gene, clone size, J gene, D gene, CDR3 DNA, CDR3 protein. The D gene is left open where the match is weak. A clone size is listed for some rows: how often the clone was seen (once, few, many), or a class if it is expanded.

TRBV20-1	few	TRBJ2-7	NA	TGCAGTGCCGTCTTCTACGAGCAGTACTTC	CSAVFYEQYF
TRBV25-1	NA	TRBJ1-4	NA	TGTGCCAGCAGCGTGAATGAAAAACTGTTTTTT	CASSVNEKLFF
TRBV5-1	NA	TRBJ2-1	TRBD2	TGCGCCAGCAGCTCTAGCGGGGTAAGGCAGTTCTTC	CASSSSGVRQFF
TRBV4-3	few	TRBJ1-3	TRBD1	TGCGCCAGCAGCCCTACACAGGGGACTGGAAACACCATATATTTT	CASSPTQGTGNTIYF
TRBV5-1	few	TRBJ2-1	NA	TGCGCCAGCAGCTTGGGGGGGCCGGAGCAGTTCTTC	CASSLGGPEQFF
TRBV6-5	few	TRBJ1-1	NA	TGTGCCAGCACCCAGGGGACTGAAGCTTTCTTT	CASTQGTEAFF
TRBV7-9	NA	TRBJ1-5	NA	TGTGCCAGCAGCTTAGGAGGTCAGCCCCAGCATTTT	CASSLGGQPQHF
TRBV29-1	few	TRBJ1-1	NA	TGCAGCGTACAGAGAACCATGAACACTGAAGCTTTCTTT	CSVQRTMNTEAFF
TRBV7-9	few	TRBJ1-1	TRBD1	TGTGCCAGCAGCTTCTCCGGGACAGGGGGCGGCAGGAACACTGAAGCTTTCTTT	CASSFSGTGGGRNTEAFF
TRBV28	NA	TRBJ1-1	TRBD1	TGTGCCAGCAGCCCTGACAGGGTCACTGAAGCTTTCTTT	CASSPDRVTEAFF
TRBV5-6	few	TRBJ2-5	NA	TGTGCCAGCAGCCTCGGGTCTCTAGTGACCCAGTACTTC	CASSLGSLVTQYF
TRBV19	few	TRBJ2-2	NA	TGTGCCGCAGAGGGATTTCGGGAGCTGTTTTTT	CAAEGFRELFF
TRBV30	few	TRBJ1-2	TRBD1	TGTGCCTGGATAAGGGGGCGTGGTGGCTACACCTTC	CAWIRGRGGYTF
TRBV7-2	few	TRBJ2-1	NA	TGTGCCAGCAGCTTAGGGCTAGGCCGGAATGAGCAGTTCTTC	CASSLGLGRNEQFF
TRBV27	NA	TRBJ1-4	NA	TGTGCCAGCAGCAGCGGGACACAGCATGAAAAACTGTTTTTT	CASSSGTQHEKLFF
TRBV4-2	few	TRBJ2-4	NA	TGTGCCAGCAGCCAAGATTTGCGGCTCAAAAACATTCAGTACTTC	CASSQDLRLKNIQYF
TRBV30	NA	TRBJ2-2	TRBD1	TGTGCCTGGAGTAAGGGGAGGACAGGGGGCAACACCGGGGAGCTGTTTTTT	CAWSKGRTGGNTGELFF
TRBV6-4	few	TRBJ2-6	TRBD1	TGTGCCAGGGGGCTCCCGGGACAGCCCCCGTTCTCTGGGGCCAACGTCCTGACTTTC	CARGLPGQPPFSGANVLTF
TRBV29-1	few	TRBJ2-7	TRBD2	TGCAGCGTTGAAGACGGTCGGCTAGCGGGAGGCGAGCAGTACTTC	CSVEDGRLAGGEQYF
TRBV29-1	NA	TRBJ2-7	TRBD1	TGCAGCGTTGAAGTCACAGGGGGTGTCGGAGAGCAGTACTTC	CSVEVTGGVGEQYF
TRBV7-2	NA	TRBJ1-6	TRBD1	TGTGCCAGCAGTACGACAGGGGGCGTAAGCTCACCCCTCCACTTT	CASSTTGGVSSPLHF
TRBV19	NA	TRBJ1-3	NA	TGTGCCAGTAGGACTACGGGAGCTGGAAACACCATATATTTT	CASRTTGAGNTIYF
TRBV5-1	NA	TRBJ2-7	NA	TGCGCCAGCAGCTTGGAGGGGGGAGGGGGCTACGAGCAGTACTTC	CASSLEGGGGYEQYF
TRBV7-8	few	TRBJ2-2	TRBD1	TGTGCCAGCAGCCCGGGACAGGGGTCCACCGGGGAGCTGTTTTTT	CASSPGQGSTGELFF
TRBV4-3	few	TRBJ2-3	NA	TGCGCCAGCAGCCAAGGTAGAGAGACAGATACGCAGTATTTT	CASSQGRETDTQYF
TRBV7-8	NA	TRBJ2-5	TRBD2	TGTGCCAGCAGCTTAAGGGGGAGTAGCGGGAGACAAGAGACCCAGTACTTC	CASSLRGSSGRQETQYF
TRBV28	few	TRBJ2-1	NA	TGTGCCAGCAGCACTCAGCCTGGGATCCGGGATTGGTTCTTC	CASSTQPGIRDWFF
TRBV5-1	NA	TRBJ2-7	TRBD1	TGCGCCAGCAGCTTGGAGGGGGCAGGGGCAATTCGCGAGCAGTACTTC	CASSLEGAGAIREQYF
TRBV29-1	NA	TRBJ2-7	NA	TGCAGCGTTGTTGCGGGGCTCTACGAGCAGTACTTC	CSVVAGLYEQYF
TRBV13	NA	TRBJ1-4	TRBD1	TGTGCCAGCAGCTACCGACAGGGAGGTACGAATGAAAAACTGTTTTTT	CASSYRQGGTNEKLFF
TRBV5-4	NA	TRBJ2-3	NA	TGTGCCAGCAGCTTGTCGGCAGATACGCAGTATTTT	CASSLSADTQYF
TRBV7-9	NA	TRBJ2-7	TRBD1	TGTGCCAGCAGCCCCCGGGACAGGGGTTCCTACGAGCAGTACTTC	CASSPRDRGSYEQYF
TRBV7-9	few	TRBJ2-5	TRBD1	TGTGCCAGCAGTTCACAGGGGCTCGGGACCCAGTACTTC	CASSSQGLGTQYF
TRBV29-1	NA	TRBJ1-2	NA	TGCAGCGTTGAAGGGGAGGGATACTATGGCTACACCTTC	CSVEGEGYYGYTF
TRBV4-3	NA	TRBJ2-1	NA	TGCGCCAGCAGCCAAGGAAGGGGCTACAATGAGCAGTTCTTC	CASSQGRGYNEQFF
TRBV5-1	NA	TRBJ2-5	NA	TGCGCCAGCCGAGGTGCGGTTAGCCCCCAGGAGACCCAGTACTTC	CASRGAVSPQETQYF
TRBV29-1	few	TRBJ2-5	NA	TGCAGCGTTGTGAGGACACCTTTGGAGACCCAGTACTTC	CSVVRTPLETQYF
TRBV5-4	NA	TRBJ2-3	TRBD1	TGTGCCAGCAGCCCTACGGGGGGACAGGGGGCTGGAACGCAGTATTTT	CASSPTGGQGAGTQYF
TRBV10-3	few	TRBJ1-1	NA	TGTGCCATCAGTGAGAGGGAGACCAGCACTGAAGCTTTCTTT	CAISERETSTEAFF
TRBV4-3	few	TRBJ1-1	NA	TGCGCCAGCAGCCAACCTCGGAGGGGAGAGAACACTGAAGCTTTCTTT	CASSQPRRGENTEAFF
TRBV4-2	few	TRBJ2-1	TRBD2	TGTGCCAGCAGCCAGCTCCCCTTAGCGGGAGAGCGGGATGAGCAGTTCTTC	CASSQLPLAGERDEQFF
TRBV30	NA	TRBJ1-2	TRBD1	TGTGCCTGGGGCCCCGGGACAGCTTATGGCTACACCTTC	CAWGPGTAYGYTF
TRBV7-9	NA	TRBJ2-1	NA	TGTGCCAGCAGCGCCAGGGGGGCCACCTACAATGAGCAGTTCTTC	CASSARGATYNEQFF
TRBV20-1	NA	TRBJ2-5	NA	TGCAGTGTATGGCAGCAAGAGACCCAGTACTTC	CSVWQQETQYF
TRBV7-3	NA	TRBJ2-1	TRBD2	TGTGCCAGCAGCTTACATAGCGGGAGTTACAATGAGCAGTTCTTC	CASSLHSGSYNEQFF